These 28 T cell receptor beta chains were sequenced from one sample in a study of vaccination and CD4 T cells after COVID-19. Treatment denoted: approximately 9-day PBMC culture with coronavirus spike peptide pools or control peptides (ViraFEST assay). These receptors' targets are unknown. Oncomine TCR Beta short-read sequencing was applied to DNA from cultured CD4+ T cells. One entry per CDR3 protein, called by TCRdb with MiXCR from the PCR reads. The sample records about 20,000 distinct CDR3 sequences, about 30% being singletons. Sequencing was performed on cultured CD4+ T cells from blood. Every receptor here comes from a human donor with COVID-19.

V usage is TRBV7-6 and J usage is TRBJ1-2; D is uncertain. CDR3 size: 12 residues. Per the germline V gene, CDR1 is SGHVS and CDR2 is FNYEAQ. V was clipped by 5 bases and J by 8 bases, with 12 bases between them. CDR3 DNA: TGTGCCAGCAGCCCTAACGGGGAGGGCTACACCTTC. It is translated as CASSPNGEGYTF. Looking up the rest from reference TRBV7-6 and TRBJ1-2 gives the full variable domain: GAGVSQSPRYKVTKRGQDVALRCDPISGHVSLYWYRQALGQGPEFLTYFNYEAQQDKSGLPNDRFSAERPEGSISTLTIQRTEQRDSAMYRCASSPNGEGYTFGSGTRLTVV.

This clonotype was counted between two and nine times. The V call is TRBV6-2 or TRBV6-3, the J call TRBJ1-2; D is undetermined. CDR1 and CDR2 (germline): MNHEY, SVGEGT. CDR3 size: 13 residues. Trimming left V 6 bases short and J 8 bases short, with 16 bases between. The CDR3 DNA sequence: TGTGCCAGCAGAGTGCTGAGAGTTGGGGGCTACACCTTC. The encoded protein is CASRVLRVGGYTF.

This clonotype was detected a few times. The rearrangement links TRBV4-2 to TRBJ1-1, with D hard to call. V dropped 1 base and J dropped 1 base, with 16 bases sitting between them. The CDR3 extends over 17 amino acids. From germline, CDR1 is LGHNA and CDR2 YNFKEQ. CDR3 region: CASSQGERVTGNTEAFF. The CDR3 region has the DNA TGTGCCAGCAGCCAAGGCGAGAGGGTAACGGGGAACACTGAAGCTTTCTTT.

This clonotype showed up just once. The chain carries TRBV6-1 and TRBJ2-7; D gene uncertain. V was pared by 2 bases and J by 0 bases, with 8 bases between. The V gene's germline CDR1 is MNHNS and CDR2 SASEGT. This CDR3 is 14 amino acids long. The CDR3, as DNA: TGTGCCAGCAGTGAACGCAGGTCCTCCTACGAGCAGTACTTC. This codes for CASSERRSSYEQYF.

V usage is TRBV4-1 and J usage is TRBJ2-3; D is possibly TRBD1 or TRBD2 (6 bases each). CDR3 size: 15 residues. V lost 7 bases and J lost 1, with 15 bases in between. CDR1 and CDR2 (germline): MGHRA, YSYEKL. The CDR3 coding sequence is TGCGCCAGCAAATCCTCCGGGGGCCGCACAGATACGCAGTATTTT. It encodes CASKSSGGRTDTQYF.

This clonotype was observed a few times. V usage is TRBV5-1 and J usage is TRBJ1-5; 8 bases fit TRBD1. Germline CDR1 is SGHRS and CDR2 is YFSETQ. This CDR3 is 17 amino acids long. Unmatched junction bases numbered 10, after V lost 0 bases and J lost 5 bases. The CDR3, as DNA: TGCGCCAGCAGCTTGGAGGCCCAGGGGGCAGGGGATCAGCCCCAGCATTTT. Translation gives CASSLEAQGAGDQPQHF.

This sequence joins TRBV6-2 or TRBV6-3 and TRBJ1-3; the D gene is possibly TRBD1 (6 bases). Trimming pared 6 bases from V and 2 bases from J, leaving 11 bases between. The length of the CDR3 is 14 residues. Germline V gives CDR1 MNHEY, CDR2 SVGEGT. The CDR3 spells CASRPGTPGNTIYF. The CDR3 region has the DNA TGTGCCAGCAGGCCCGGGACACCTGGAAACACCATATATTTT.

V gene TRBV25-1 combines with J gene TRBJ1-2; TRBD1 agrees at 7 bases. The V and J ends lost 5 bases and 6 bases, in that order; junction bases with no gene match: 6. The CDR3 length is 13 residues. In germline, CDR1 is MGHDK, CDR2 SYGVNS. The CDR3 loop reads CASSLLGQDGYTF. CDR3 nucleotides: TGTGCCAGCAGTCTCCTCGGACAGGATGGCTACACCTTC.

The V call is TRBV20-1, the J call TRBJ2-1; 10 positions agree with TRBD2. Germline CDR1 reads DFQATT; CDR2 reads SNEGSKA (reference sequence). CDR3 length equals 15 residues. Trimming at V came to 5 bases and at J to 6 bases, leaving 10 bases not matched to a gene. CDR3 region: CSAAPTSGVFNEQFF. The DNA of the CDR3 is TGCAGTGCTGCCCCCACTAGCGGGGTTTTCAATGAGCAGTTCTTC.

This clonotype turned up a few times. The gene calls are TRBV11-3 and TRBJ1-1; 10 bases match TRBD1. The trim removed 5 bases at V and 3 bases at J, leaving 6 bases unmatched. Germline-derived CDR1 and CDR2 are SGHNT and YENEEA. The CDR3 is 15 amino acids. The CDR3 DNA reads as TGTGCCAGCAGCAAGACAGGGGGCGCCGACACTGAAGCTTTCTTT. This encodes CASSKTGGADTEAFF.

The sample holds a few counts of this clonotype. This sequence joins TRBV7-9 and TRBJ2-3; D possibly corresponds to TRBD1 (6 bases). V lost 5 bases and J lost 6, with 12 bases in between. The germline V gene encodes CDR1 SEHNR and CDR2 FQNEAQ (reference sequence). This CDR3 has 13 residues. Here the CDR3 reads CASSTAGADTQYF. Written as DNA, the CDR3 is TGTGCCAGCAGCACCGCAGGGGCCGATACGCAGTATTTT.

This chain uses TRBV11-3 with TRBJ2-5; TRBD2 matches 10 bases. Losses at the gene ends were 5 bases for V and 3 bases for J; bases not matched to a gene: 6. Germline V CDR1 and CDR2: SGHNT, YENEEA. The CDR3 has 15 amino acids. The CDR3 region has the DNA TGTGCCAGCAGCCCCCGGACTAGCGGAAAAGAGACCCAGTACTTC. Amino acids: CASSPRTSGKETQYF.

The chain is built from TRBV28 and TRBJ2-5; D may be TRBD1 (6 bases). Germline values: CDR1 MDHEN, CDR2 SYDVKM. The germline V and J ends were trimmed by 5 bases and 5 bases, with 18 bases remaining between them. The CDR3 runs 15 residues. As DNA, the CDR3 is TGTGCCAGCAGTACGAGGGCAGGGGCACGGGAGACCCAGTACTTC. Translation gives CASSTRAGARETQYF.

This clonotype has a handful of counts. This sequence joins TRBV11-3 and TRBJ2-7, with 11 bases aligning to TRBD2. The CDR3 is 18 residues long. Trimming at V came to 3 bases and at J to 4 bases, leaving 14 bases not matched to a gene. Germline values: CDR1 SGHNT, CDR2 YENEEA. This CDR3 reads CASSFSKGLAGGVYEQYF. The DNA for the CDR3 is TGTGCCAGCAGCTTCTCCAAAGGCCTAGCGGGGGGAGTATACGAGCAGTACTTC.

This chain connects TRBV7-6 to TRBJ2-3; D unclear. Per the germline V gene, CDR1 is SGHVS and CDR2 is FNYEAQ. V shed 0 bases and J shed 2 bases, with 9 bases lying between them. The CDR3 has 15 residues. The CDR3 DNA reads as TGTGCCAGCAGCTTAGCTTGGGGTTACACAGATACGCAGTATTTT. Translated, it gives CASSLAWGYTDTQYF. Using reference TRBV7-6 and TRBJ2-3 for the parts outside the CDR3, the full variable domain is GAGVSQSPRYKVTKRGQDVALRCDPISGHVSLYWYRQALGQGPEFLTYFNYEAQQDKSGLPNDRFSAERPEGSISTLTIQRTEQRDSAMYRCASSLAWGYTDTQYFGPGTRLTVL.

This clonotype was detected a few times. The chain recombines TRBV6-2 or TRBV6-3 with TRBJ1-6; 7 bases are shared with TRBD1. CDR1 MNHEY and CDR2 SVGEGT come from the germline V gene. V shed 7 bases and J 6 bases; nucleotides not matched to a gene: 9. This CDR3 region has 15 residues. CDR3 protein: CASTDRTGGNSPLHF. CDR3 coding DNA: TGTGCCAGCACCGACCGGACAGGCGGTAATTCACCCCTCCACTTT.

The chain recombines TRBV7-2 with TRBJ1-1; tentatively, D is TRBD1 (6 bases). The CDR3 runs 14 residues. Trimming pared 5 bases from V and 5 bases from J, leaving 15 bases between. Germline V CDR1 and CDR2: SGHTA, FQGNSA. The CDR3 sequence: CASSNLQGYTEAFF. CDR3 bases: TGTGCCAGCAGCAATCTGCAGGGGTATACTGAAGCTTTCTTT. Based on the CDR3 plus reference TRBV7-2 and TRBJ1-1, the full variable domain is GAGVSQSPSNKVTEKGKDVELRCDPISGHTALYWYRQSLGQGLEFLIYFQGNSAPDKSGLPSDRFSAERTGGSVSTLTIQRTQQEDSAVYLCASSNLQGYTEAFFGQGTRLTVV.

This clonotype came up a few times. The CDR3 nucleotides are TGTGCCAGCAGCTTAGGGTCGACTAGCGAAGTCGGGGAGCTGTTTTTT. Protein product: CASSLGSTSEVGELFF. The genes are TRBV11-1 and TRBJ2-2; 8 positions match TRBD2. The CDR3 consists of 16 residues. V shed 1 base and J 7 bases; nucleotides not matched to a gene: 8. The germline V gene encodes CDR1 SGHAT and CDR2 FQDESV (reference sequence).

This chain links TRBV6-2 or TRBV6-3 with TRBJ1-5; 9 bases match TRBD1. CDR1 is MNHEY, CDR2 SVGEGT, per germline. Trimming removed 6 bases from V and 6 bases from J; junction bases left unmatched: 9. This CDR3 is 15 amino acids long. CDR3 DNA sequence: TGTGCCAGCAGGGTGGCCGGGACAGGGTTTCAGCCCCAGCATTTT. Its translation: CASRVAGTGFQPQHF.

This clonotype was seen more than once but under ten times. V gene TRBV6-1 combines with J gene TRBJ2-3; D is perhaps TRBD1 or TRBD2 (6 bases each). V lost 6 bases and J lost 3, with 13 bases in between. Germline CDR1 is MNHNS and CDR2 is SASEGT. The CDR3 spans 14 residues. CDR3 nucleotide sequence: TGTGCCAGCAGATCGGGGGCCAAGACAGATACGCAGTATTTT. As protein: CASRSGAKTDTQYF.

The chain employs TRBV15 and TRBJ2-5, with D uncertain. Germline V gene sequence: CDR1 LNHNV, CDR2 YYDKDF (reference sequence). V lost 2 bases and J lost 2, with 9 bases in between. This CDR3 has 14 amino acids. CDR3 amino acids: CATSRLEVQETQYF. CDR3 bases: TGTGCCACCAGCAGATTGGAAGTACAAGAGACCCAGTACTTC.

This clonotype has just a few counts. The CDR3 here is CASSEALAGGETQYF. In nucleotides, the CDR3 is TGTGCCAGCAGTGAAGCCTTAGCGGGGGGGGAGACCCAGTACTTC. V is TRBV6-1 and J is TRBJ2-5, with 11 positions matching TRBD2. V gave up 0 bases and J gave up 5 bases; unmatched junction bases: 2. The V gene's germline CDR1 is MNHNS and CDR2 SASEGT. CDR3 length: 15 residues.

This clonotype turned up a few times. The CDR3 region is CASSLWGGGSRPYNEQFF. CDR3 DNA: TGTGCCAGCAGCTTATGGGGGGGAGGGTCACGTCCCTACAATGAGCAGTTCTTC. The rearrangement uses TRBV7-3 and TRBJ2-1; 7 nucleotides line up with TRBD2. V lost 2 bases and J lost 2; bases outside the gene matches: 12. Per the germline V gene, CDR1 is SGHTA and CDR2 is FQGTGA. This CDR3 is built from 18 residues.

The CDR3 DNA reads as TGTGCCAGCAGCCCGTGGGACAGGGGCGGGGGCGGCTACACCTTC. Its translation: CASSPWDRGGGGYTF. The chain carries TRBV5-5 and TRBJ1-2; 10 bases agree with TRBD1. The CDR3 consists of 15 residues. V trimming: 4 bases; J trimming: 8 bases; junction bases outside the gene matches: 11. CDR1 is SGHKS and CDR2 is YYEKEE in the germline V gene (reference sequence).

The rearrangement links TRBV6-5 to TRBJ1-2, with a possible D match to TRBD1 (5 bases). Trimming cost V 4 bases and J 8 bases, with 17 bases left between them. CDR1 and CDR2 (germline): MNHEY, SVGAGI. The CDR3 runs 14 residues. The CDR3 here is CASSSPAGSGGYTF. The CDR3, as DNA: TGTGCCAGCAGTTCCCCCGCAGGGAGCGGAGGCTACACCTTC.

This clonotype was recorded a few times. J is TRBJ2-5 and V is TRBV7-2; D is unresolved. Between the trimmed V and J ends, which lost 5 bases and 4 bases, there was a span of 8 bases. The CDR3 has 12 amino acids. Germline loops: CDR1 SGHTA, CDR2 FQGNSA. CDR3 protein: CASSPYSETQYF. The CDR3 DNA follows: TGTGCCAGCAGCCCTTATTCAGAGACCCAGTACTTC.

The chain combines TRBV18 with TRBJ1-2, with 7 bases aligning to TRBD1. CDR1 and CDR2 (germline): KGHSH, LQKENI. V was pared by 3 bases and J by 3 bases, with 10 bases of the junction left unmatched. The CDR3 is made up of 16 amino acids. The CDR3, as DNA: TGTGCCAGCTCACCTTTAACAGGGGAACAGGACTATGGCTACACCTTC. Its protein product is CASSPLTGEQDYGYTF. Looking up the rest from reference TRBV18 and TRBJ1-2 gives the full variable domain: NAGVMQNPRHLVRRRGQEARLRCSPMKGHSHVYWYRQLPEEGLKFMVYLQKENIIDESGMPKERFSAEFPKEGPSILRIQQVVRGDSAAYFCASSPLTGEQDYGYTFGSGTRLTVV.

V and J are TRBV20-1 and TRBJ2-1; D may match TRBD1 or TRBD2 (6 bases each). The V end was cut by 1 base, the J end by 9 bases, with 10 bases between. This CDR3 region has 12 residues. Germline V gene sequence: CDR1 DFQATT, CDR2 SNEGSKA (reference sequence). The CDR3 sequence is CSARVGGGEQFF. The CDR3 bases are TGCAGTGCTAGAGTAGGGGGAGGTGAGCAGTTCTTC.